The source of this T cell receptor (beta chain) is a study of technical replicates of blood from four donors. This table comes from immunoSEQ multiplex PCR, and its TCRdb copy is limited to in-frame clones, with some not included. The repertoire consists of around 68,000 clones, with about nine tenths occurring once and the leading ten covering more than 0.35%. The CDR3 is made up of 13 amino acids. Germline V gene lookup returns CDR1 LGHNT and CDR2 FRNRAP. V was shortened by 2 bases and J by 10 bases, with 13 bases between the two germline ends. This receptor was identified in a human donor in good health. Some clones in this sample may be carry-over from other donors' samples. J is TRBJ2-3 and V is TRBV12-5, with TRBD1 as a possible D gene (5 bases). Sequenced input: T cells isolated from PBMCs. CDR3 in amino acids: CASGLTDRGSQYF. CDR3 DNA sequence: TGTGCTAGTGGTTTGACCGACAGAGGATCGCAGTATTTT.